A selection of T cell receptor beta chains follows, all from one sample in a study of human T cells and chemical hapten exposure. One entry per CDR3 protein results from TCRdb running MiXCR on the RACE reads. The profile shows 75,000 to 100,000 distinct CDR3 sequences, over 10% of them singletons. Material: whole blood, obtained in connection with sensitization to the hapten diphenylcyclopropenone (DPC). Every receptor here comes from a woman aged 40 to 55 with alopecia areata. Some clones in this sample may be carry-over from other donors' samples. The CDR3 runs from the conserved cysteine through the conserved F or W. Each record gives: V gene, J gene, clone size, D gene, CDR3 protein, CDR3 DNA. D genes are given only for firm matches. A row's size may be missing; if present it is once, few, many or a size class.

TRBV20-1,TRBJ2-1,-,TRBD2,CSARDVGTSSYNEQFF,TGCAGTGCTAGAGATGTCGGGACTAGCTCCTACAATGAGCAGTTCTTC
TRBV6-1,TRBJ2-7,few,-,CASSNIPGPYEQYF,TGTGCCAGCAGCAACATCCCCGGGCCCTACGAGCAGTACTTC
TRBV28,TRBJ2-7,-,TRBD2,CASEGLAGVYEQYF,TGTGCCAGCGAAGGTCTAGCGGGAGTGTACGAGCAGTACTTC
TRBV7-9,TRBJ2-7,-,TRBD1,CASSRGTGGDEQYF,TGTGCCAGCAGCCGCGGGACAGGGGGAGACGAGCAGTACTTC
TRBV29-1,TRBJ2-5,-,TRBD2,CSVVGGGVGSTETQYF,TGCAGCGTTGTCGGGGGGGGAGTTGGGAGTACGGAGACCCAGTACTTC
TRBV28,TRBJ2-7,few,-,CASSSSGASLYEQYF,TGTGCCAGCAGTTCTTCAGGGGCTTCCCTCTACGAGCAGTACTTC
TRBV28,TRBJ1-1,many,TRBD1,CASSSGGGTEAFF,TGTGCCAGCAGTTCAGGGGGCGGAACTGAAGCTTTCTTT
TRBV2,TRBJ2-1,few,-,CASSVRDNYNEQFF,TGTGCCAGCAGTGTGCGGGACAACTACAATGAGCAGTTCTTC
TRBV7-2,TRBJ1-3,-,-,CASSPQGGPGNTIYF,TGTGCCAGCAGCCCACAGGGAGGACCTGGAAACACCATATATTTT
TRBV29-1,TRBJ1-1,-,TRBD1,CSVQARQGNTEAFF,TGCAGCGTTCAGGCTAGACAGGGGAACACTGAAGCTTTCTTT
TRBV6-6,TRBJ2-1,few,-,CASSYPLQGSQNEQFF,TGTGCCAGCAGCTATCCCCTACAGGGTTCACAGAATGAGCAGTTCTTC
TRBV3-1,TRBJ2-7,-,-,CASRKAHEQYF,TGTGCCAGCAGGAAGGCCCACGAGCAGTACTTC
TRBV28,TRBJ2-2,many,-,CASSSYTGELFF,TGTGCCAGCAGTTCTTACACCGGGGAGCTGTTTTTT
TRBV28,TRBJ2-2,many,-,CASSFKRITGELFF,TGTGCCAGCAGTTTCAAGCGGATAACCGGGGAGCTGTTTTTT
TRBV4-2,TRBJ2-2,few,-,CASSQEGWNTGELFF,TGTGCCAGCAGCCAAGAAGGGTGGAACACCGGGGAGCTGTTTTTT
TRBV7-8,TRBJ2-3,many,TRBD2,CASSWSGIFADTQYF,TGTGCCAGCAGCTGGAGCGGGATTTTCGCAGATACGCAGTATTTT
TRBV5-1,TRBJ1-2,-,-,CASSFQEHYGYNF,TGCGCCAGCAGCTTCCAGGAGCACTATGGCTACAACTTC
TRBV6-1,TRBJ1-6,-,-,CASSEGNSYNSPLHF,TGTGCCAGCAGTGAGGGGAACTCCTATAATTCACCCCTCCACTTT
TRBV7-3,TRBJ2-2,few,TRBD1,CASSLDRDRANTGELFF,TGTGCCAGCAGCTTGGACCGGGACAGAGCGAACACCGGGGAGCTGTTTTTT
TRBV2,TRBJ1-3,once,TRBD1,CASRRTGDGNTIYF,TGTGCCAGCAGGAGGACAGGGGACGGAAACACCATATATTTT
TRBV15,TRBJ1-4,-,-,CATSPRQVWGEKLFF,TGTGCCACCAGCCCTAGACAGGTCTGGGGTGAAAAACTGTTTTTT
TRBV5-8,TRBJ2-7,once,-,CASSLDLGPYEQYF,TGTGCCAGCAGCTTGGATCTGGGACCCTACGAGCAGTACTTC
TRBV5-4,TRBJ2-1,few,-,CASSPEKGGYNEQFF,TGTGCCAGCAGCCCCGAGAAAGGGGGCTACAATGAGCAGTTCTTC
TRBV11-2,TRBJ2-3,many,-,CASSLSDTQYF,TGTGCCAGCAGCTTGTCGGATACGCAGTATTTT
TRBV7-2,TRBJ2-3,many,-,CASSLVGLSDTQYF,TGTGCCAGCAGCCTGGTCGGTCTTTCAGATACGCAGTATTTT
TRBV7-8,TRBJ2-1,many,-,CASSPRGGSRGEQFF,TGTGCCAGCAGCCCAAGGGGGGGTAGCCGAGGAGAGCAGTTCTTC
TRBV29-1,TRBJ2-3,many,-,CSVDGRGRPHHPYTQYF,TGCAGCGTTGATGGCAGGGGAAGGCCTCATCACCCTTATACGCAGTATTTT
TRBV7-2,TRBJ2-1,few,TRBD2,CASSPRGGRAFYNEQFF,TGTGCCAGCAGCCCCCGCGGCGGGAGGGCCTTCTACAATGAGCAGTTCTTC
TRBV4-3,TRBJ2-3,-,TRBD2,CASSQDLREANTDTQYF,TGCGCCAGCAGCCAAGATTTGCGGGAGGCCAACACAGATACGCAGTATTTT
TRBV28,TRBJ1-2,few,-,CASSLSGLGYGYTF,TGTGCCAGCAGTTTGTCTGGGCTGGGCTATGGCTACACCTTC
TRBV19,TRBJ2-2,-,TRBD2,CAIKWSGTSSGELFF,TGTGCCATCAAATGGTCCGGGACTAGCTCCGGGGAGCTGTTTTTT
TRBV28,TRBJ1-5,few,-,CASSLFRGRVGNQPQHF,TGTGCCAGCAGTTTATTTCGGGGGAGGGTAGGCAATCAGCCCCAGCATTTT
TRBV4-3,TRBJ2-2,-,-,CASSQDLLYRESTGELFF,TGCGCCAGCAGCCAAGACCTCCTCTATCGGGAGTCGACCGGGGAGCTGTTTTTT
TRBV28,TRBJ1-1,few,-,CASSFPGAAEAFF,TGTGCCAGCAGTTTCCCAGGGGCGGCTGAAGCTTTCTTT
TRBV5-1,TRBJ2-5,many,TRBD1,CASSLARTGGETQYF,TGCGCCAGCAGCTTGGCCCGGACAGGGGGCGAGACCCAGTACTTC
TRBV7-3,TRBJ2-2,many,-,CASSPTGNTGELFF,TGCGCCAGCAGCCCCACAGGGAACACCGGGGAGCTGTTTTTT
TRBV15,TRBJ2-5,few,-,CATSREDRKETQYF,TGTGCCACCAGCAGAGAGGACAGAAAAGAGACCCAGTACTTC
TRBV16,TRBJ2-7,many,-,CASSQSPGHEQYF,TGTGCCAGCAGCCAATCGCCGGGCCACGAGCAGTACTTC
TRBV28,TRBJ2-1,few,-,CASSQKRQFF,TGTGCCAGCAGCCAGAAACGGCAGTTCTTC
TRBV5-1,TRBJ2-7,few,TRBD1,CASSLPGQSYEQYF,TGCGCCAGCAGCTTACCGGGACAGTCCTACGAGCAGTACTTC
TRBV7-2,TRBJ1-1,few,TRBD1,CASSFNRGITEAFF,TGTGCCAGCAGCTTCAACAGGGGGATAACTGAAGCTTTCTTT
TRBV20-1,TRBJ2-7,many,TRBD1,CSARDRGPPLYEQYF,TGCAGTGCTAGAGACAGGGGGCCTCCTCTCTACGAGCAGTACTTC
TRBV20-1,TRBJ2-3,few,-,CSARGEGTDTQYF,TGCAGTGCTAGGGGGGAGGGCACAGATACGCAGTATTTT
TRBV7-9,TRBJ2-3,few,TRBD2,CASSAGTSGADTQYF,TGTGCCAGCAGTGCCGGGACTAGCGGTGCAGATACGCAGTATTTT
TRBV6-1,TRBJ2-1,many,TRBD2,CASSSSGRRNEQFF,TGTGCCAGCAGTTCCAGCGGGAGGAGAAATGAGCAGTTCTTC
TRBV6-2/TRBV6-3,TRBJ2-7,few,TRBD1,CASKGTGNFEQYF,TGTGCCAGCAAAGGGACAGGGAATTTCGAGCAGTACTTC
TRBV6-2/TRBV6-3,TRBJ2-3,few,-,CASSYFADTQYF,TGTGCCAGCAGTTACTTCGCGGATACGCAGTATTTT
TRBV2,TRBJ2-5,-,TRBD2,CASSERGRAGVETQYF,TGTGCCAGCAGTGAACGGGGAAGGGCGGGAGTGGAGACCCAGTACTTC
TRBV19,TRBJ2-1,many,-,CASSMSRPPIEQFF,TGTGCCAGTAGTATGTCCCGTCCCCCCATTGAGCAGTTCTTC
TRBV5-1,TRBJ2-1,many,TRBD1,CASSLGQGLYNEQFF,TGCGCCAGCAGCTTAGGACAGGGCCTGTACAATGAGCAGTTCTTC
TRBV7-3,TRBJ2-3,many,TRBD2,CASSQGGADTQYF,TGTGCCAGCAGTCAGGGAGGGGCAGATACGCAGTATTTT
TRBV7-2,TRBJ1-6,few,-,CASSRSRTVENSPLHF,TGTGCCAGCAGCCGATCCCGGACTGTAGAGAATTCACCCCTCCACTTT
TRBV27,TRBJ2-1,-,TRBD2,CASRRTSGTYNEQFF,TGTGCCAGCAGGAGGACTAGCGGGACGTACAATGAGCAGTTCTTC
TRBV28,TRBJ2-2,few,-,CASSYFGELFF,TGTGCCAGCAGTTATTTCGGGGAGCTGTTTTTT
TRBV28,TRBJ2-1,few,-,CASSSSDEQFF,TGTGCCAGCAGTTCCTCCGATGAGCAGTTCTTC
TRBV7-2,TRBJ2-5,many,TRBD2,CASSLAGGEETQYF,TGTGCCAGCAGCCTAGCGGGAGGAGAAGAGACCCAGTACTTC
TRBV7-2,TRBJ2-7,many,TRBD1,CASSFTGTGAYEQYF,TGTGCCAGCAGCTTTACCGGGACAGGGGCCTACGAGCAGTACTTC
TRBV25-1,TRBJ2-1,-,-,CASRSRRESSYNEQFF,TGTGCCAGCAGATCTCGAAGGGAGTCCTCCTACAATGAGCAGTTCTTC
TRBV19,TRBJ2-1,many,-,CASSILSGPGSHNEQFF,TGTGCCAGTAGTATACTCAGCGGGCCAGGGTCCCACAATGAGCAGTTCTTC
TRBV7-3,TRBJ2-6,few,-,CASSMYSGANVLTF,TGTGCCAGCAGCATGTACTCTGGGGCCAACGTCCTGACTTTC